A selection of T cell receptor beta chains follows, all from one sample in a study of T cell clones after liver transplantation. Method: immunoSEQ multiplex PCR; TCRdb's copy keeps in-frame clones and lacks some. The sample has tens of thousands of clones; about 82% are singletons. The specimen comprised CD4+ T cells from blood, sampled approximately 3.5 years after liver transplant. These receptors originate from a human patient who received a liver transplant. T cells may partly derive from the graft donor. CDR3s include the opening cysteine and the closing phenylalanine or tryptophan. The order of the fields is CDR3 DNA, CDR3 protein, clone size, V gene, J gene, D gene. A D gene is named only where the DNA matches it firmly. Part of the rows lack a size; the others show once, few, many or a class for expanded clones.

CDR3nt: TGTGCCAGCAGTCCGGGTTTCGATCAGCCCCAGCATTTT; CDR3aa: CASSPGFDQPQHF; abundance: NA; v_gene: TRBV28; j_gene: TRBJ1-5; d_gene: NA
CDR3nt: TGTGCCAGCAGCACCACTAGGGATGAGCAGTTCTTC; CDR3aa: CASSTTRDEQFF; abundance: NA; v_gene: TRBV5-5; j_gene: TRBJ2-1; d_gene: NA
CDR3nt: TGTGCCAGCAGTTACTCAGGGGGTTTAAATTCACCCCTCCACTTT; CDR3aa: CASSYSGGLNSPLHF; abundance: NA; v_gene: TRBV28; j_gene: TRBJ1-6; d_gene: TRBD1
CDR3nt: TGTGCCAGCAAAAACTCCTGGCGGGACAGGGACGAGCAGTACTTC; CDR3aa: CASKNSWRDRDEQYF; abundance: NA; v_gene: TRBV11-3; j_gene: TRBJ2-7; d_gene: TRBD1
CDR3nt: TGTGCCAGCAGCTACGCCGGACCCACCAAGAATGAGCAGTTCTTC; CDR3aa: CASSYAGPTKNEQFF; abundance: once; v_gene: TRBV28; j_gene: TRBJ2-1; d_gene: NA
CDR3nt: TGTGCCAGCAGCCCCGACAGGGACTATGGCTACACCTTC; CDR3aa: CASSPDRDYGYTF; abundance: NA; v_gene: TRBV11-2; j_gene: TRBJ1-2; d_gene: TRBD1
CDR3nt: TGTGCCAGCAGTACTCGACAGGGGCGGACTGAAGCTTTCTTT; CDR3aa: CASSTRQGRTEAFF; abundance: once; v_gene: TRBV2; j_gene: TRBJ1-1; d_gene: TRBD1
CDR3nt: TGTGCCAGCAGCGGTCTAGCGGGGGCAACCTACAATGAGCAGTTCTTC; CDR3aa: CASSGLAGATYNEQFF; abundance: NA; v_gene: TRBV9; j_gene: TRBJ2-1; d_gene: TRBD2
CDR3nt: TGTGCCAGCAGCTTAGCGCTTGAGGGCCGGTTCTTC; CDR3aa: CASSLALEGRFF; abundance: few; v_gene: TRBV7-2; j_gene: TRBJ2-1; d_gene: NA
CDR3nt: TGTGCCAGCAGGATGACTAGCGGGAGTTCAGATACGCAGTATTTT; CDR3aa: CASRMTSGSSDTQYF; abundance: NA; v_gene: TRBV7-3; j_gene: TRBJ2-3; d_gene: TRBD2
CDR3nt: TGTGCCAGCAGTCTAGCTAGCGGGGTCTACAATGAGCAGTTCTTC; CDR3aa: CASSLASGVYNEQFF; abundance: NA; v_gene: TRBV6-6; j_gene: TRBJ2-1; d_gene: TRBD2
CDR3nt: TGTGCCAGCAGTTGGAATAGCATTGGGGAGACCCAGTACTTC; CDR3aa: CASSWNSIGETQYF; abundance: NA; v_gene: TRBV27; j_gene: TRBJ2-5; d_gene: NA
CDR3nt: TGTGCCAGCAGTTTCAGAACGATGGGGGATACGCAGTATTTT; CDR3aa: CASSFRTMGDTQYF; abundance: NA; v_gene: TRBV28; j_gene: TRBJ2-3; d_gene: NA
CDR3nt: TGTGCCAGCAGCCGGACAGGGTCGGGTAACTATGGCTACACCTTC; CDR3aa: CASSRTGSGNYGYTF; abundance: NA; v_gene: TRBV5-5; j_gene: TRBJ1-2; d_gene: TRBD1
CDR3nt: TGTGCCAGCAGTCCCCACAGGGGTTACGAGCAGTACTTC; CDR3aa: CASSPHRGYEQYF; abundance: few; v_gene: TRBV25-1; j_gene: TRBJ2-7; d_gene: TRBD1
CDR3nt: TGCGCCAGCAGCTTGGTGACACTCTACAATGAGCAGTTCTTC; CDR3aa: CASSLVTLYNEQFF; abundance: once; v_gene: TRBV5-1; j_gene: TRBJ2-1; d_gene: NA
CDR3nt: TGTGCCAGCAGTTCGAGGGTTACTGAAGCTTTCTTT; CDR3aa: CASSSRVTEAFF; abundance: NA; v_gene: TRBV28; j_gene: TRBJ1-1; d_gene: NA
CDR3nt: TGTGCCAGCAGCTTAGCTTGGGGCCCCGCTTTCTTT; CDR3aa: CASSLAWGPAFF; abundance: once; v_gene: TRBV7-2; j_gene: TRBJ1-1; d_gene: NA
CDR3nt: TGCGCCAGCAGCCAAGGAACGTTATTGTGGGACGGGCAGTTCTTC; CDR3aa: CASSQGTLLWDGQFF; abundance: NA; v_gene: TRBV4-3; j_gene: TRBJ2-1; d_gene: NA